This T cell receptor beta chain was profiled in a study of spatial heterogeneity in lung cancer. A distinct unique molecular identifier was carried by each TCR cDNA molecule. MiXCR, run by TCRdb on the 5' RACE reads, gives a single entry per CDR3 protein. The sample contains tens of thousands of distinct CDR3 sequences, about 6.7% of which appear only once. Study results and caveats: At resection, ubiquitous expanded tumor TCRs appeared in blood more than at follow-up.

Time point here: sample taken at primary tumor resection. Whole RNA from tumor, nontumor lung or frozen PBMC was sequenced unsorted. CDR3 size: 18 residues. V trimming: 1 base; J trimming: 0 bases; junction bases outside the gene matches: 12. Germline V gives CDR1 LGHNA, CDR2 YSLEER. This clonotype showed up just a few times. The antigen is undetermined. V is TRBV4-3 and J is TRBJ2-7; TRBD1 matches at 7 bases. This clonotype was obtained from a female donor with early-stage non-small cell lung cancer. Sample: PBMCs, taken at surgery. The CDR3 DNA reads TGCGCCAGCAGCCAAGGCAGGGGGATGAGACTCAACTCCTACGAGCAGTACTTC. Amino acids: CASSQGRGMRLNSYEQYF.